The next 26 T cell receptor beta chains were all read from a single sample in a study of cytomegalovirus exposure and HLA in healthy donors. PCR involved 60 Vbeta and 13 Jbeta primers. Sequencing was performed with immunoSEQ multiplex PCR; in TCRdb, only in-frame clones are kept and a portion is missing. In the table there are 90,000 to 120,000 clones, 65% to 75% of which are singletons. Sequencing was carried out using PBMCs. Receptors originate from a man in his forties in good health and CMV-seropositive.

The J gene is TRBJ1-3, the V gene TRBV19; D might be TRBD1 (5 bases). This CDR3 spans 14 amino acids. Germline V gives CDR1 LNHDA, CDR2 SQIVND (reference sequence). V was cut by 5 bases and J by 2 bases, with 10 bases left in between. The CDR3 is CASSLTGAGNTIYF. The CDR3 nucleotides read TGTGCCAGTAGTTTGACGGGGGCTGGAAACACCATATATTTT.

Here the CDR3 reads CASSLGGSGRPYNEQFF. DNA of the CDR3: TGTGCCAGCAGCTTGGGAGGTAGCGGGAGGCCCTACAATGAGCAGTTCTTC. The chain combines TRBV5-6 with TRBJ2-1, with 10 positions matching TRBD2. V gave up 0 bases and J gave up 2 bases; unmatched junction bases: 5. Looked up from germline, CDR1 is SGHDT and CDR2 is YYEEEE. CDR3 length: 17 residues.

This chain joins TRBV25-1 and TRBJ1-2; D call uncertain. The germline gives CDR1 MGHDK, CDR2 SYGVNS. The length of the CDR3 is 15 residues. Trimming stripped 0 bases from V and 0 bases from J, with 8 bases between. In DNA form, the CDR3 reads TGTGCCAGCAGTGAATACGGCGGAACTAACTATGGCTACACCTTC. Translated: CASSEYGGTNYGYTF.

The chain employs TRBV7-9 and TRBJ2-7; D is undetermined. Germline CDR1 is SEHNR and CDR2 is FQNEAQ (reference sequence). V lost 3 bases to trimming and J lost 5 bases, with 8 bases between them. This CDR3 comprises 12 residues. The CDR3 reads CASSFPEDEQYF. CDR3 DNA: TGTGCCAGCAGCTTCCCAGAAGACGAGCAGTACTTC.

This clone was recorded a few times. The V gene is TRBV7-2, the J gene TRBJ2-3; no reliable D call. Per the germline V gene, CDR1 is SGHTA and CDR2 is FQGNSA. The V gene lost 5 bases and the J gene lost 4 bases, with 13 bases spanning the gap. The CDR3 spans 14 residues. CDR3 bases: TGTGCCAGCAGCCCTCGATCGAGGTCAGATACGCAGTATTTT. The encoded protein is CASSPRSRSDTQYF.

This clone was found a few times. The chain employs TRBV7-6 and TRBJ2-1, with TRBD2 matching 8 bases. This CDR3 is built from 15 residues. CDR1 and CDR2 (germline): SGHVS, FNYEAQ. The trim removed 3 bases at V and 5 bases at J, leaving 6 bases unmatched. The DNA for the CDR3 is TGTGCCAGCAGCTTTGGGGCGGGAGGTAACAATGAGCAGTTCTTC. It yields the protein CASSFGAGGNNEQFF.

The chain employs TRBV11-2 and TRBJ2-1; TRBD2 aligns across 9 bases. Trimming at V came to 5 bases and at J to 3 bases, leaving 8 bases not matched to a gene. Germline V gives CDR1 SGHAT, CDR2 FQNNGV. The CDR3 is 16 amino acids. The DNA for the CDR3 is TGTGCCAGCAGCCCCACGACTAGCGGAGTCTACAATGAGCAGTTCTTC. Translated, it gives CASSPTTSGVYNEQFF.

The chain carries TRBV6-6 and TRBJ2-1; 9 bases map to TRBD2. The germline V gene has CDR1 MNHNY and CDR2 SVGAGI (reference sequence). The CDR3 is 16 residues long. J gave up 4 bases and V 8 bases, and 12 bases lay outside the gene matches. CDR3 in DNA: TGTGCCAGCGGCCTATCTGCTAGCGGGACATACAATGAGCAGTTCTTC. This translates into CASGLSASGTYNEQFF.

The chain links TRBV28 to TRBJ1-5; 8 nucleotides align to TRBD1. This CDR3 comprises 16 residues. Germline CDR1 and CDR2: MDHEN and SYDVKM. The V segment lost 10 bases and the J segment 4 bases; nucleotides outside the gene matches: 15. CDR3 protein: CATQTGQGVLNQPQHF. CDR3 bases: TGTGCCACCCAAACCGGACAGGGTGTGTTGAATCAGCCCCAGCATTTT. Combining the CDR3 with reference TRBV28 and TRBJ1-5 gives the whole variable domain DVKVTQSSRYLVKRTGEKVFLECVQDMDHENMFWYRQDPGLGLRLIYFSYDVKMKEKGDIPEGYSVSREKKERFSLILESASTNQTSMYLCATQTGQGVLNQPQHFGDGTRLSIL.

The chain combines TRBV29-1 with TRBJ1-1, with a possible D match to TRBD1 (6 bases). V was shortened by 4 bases and J by 5 bases, with 14 bases between the two germline ends. The CDR3 runs to 13 residues. Per germline, CDR1 SQVTM and CDR2 ANQGSEA. The CDR3 nucleotides are TGCAGCGTTGTGGCAGGGGACGGGACTGAAGCTTTCTTT. This gives the protein CSVVAGDGTEAFF.

This clone has only one observation. The chain has TRBV19 and TRBJ2-5; 8 bases map to TRBD1. After removal of 5 bases from V and 2 bases from J, the junction contained 4 bases not matched to a gene. The V gene's germline CDR1 is LNHDA and CDR2 SQIVND (reference sequence). The CDR3 runs 14 residues. In nucleotides, the CDR3 is TGTGCCAGTAGTTCACAGGGGGGACAAGAGACCCAGTACTTC. This codes for CASSSQGGQETQYF.

This clone was counted a few times. The CDR3 coding sequence is TGTGCCAGTAGTATTGGGACAATCAATGAGCAGTTCTTC. Translated, it gives CASSIGTINEQFF. V gene TRBV19 combines with J gene TRBJ2-1; D might be TRBD1 (6 bases). The V end lost 3 bases, the J end lost 6 bases, and 9 bases lay between the germline ends. The germline CDR1 and CDR2 sequences are LNHDA and SQIVND (reference sequence). The CDR3 is 13 amino acids.

This rearrangement joins TRBV7-6 to TRBJ1-2, with D perhaps TRBD1 (5 bases). V was pared by 3 bases and J by 8 bases, with 10 bases between. CDR1 and CDR2 (germline): SGHVS, FNYEAQ. This CDR3 has 12 residues. The CDR3 loop reads CASSFRVRGYTF. Here the CDR3 DNA reads TGTGCCAGCAGCTTCAGGGTACGGGGCTACACCTTC.

The chain has TRBV19 and TRBJ2-1, with TRBD2 identical over 14 bases. Germline assignment: CDR1 LNHDA and CDR2 SQIVND (reference sequence). V gave up 8 bases and J gave up 7 bases; unmatched junction bases: 4. The CDR3 totals 14 residues. CDR3 bases: TGTGCCAGTGGGGGACTAGCGGGAGTTAATGAGCAGTTCTTC. As protein: CASGGLAGVNEQFF.

The chain carries TRBV27 and TRBJ2-3, with TRBD2 matching 9 bases. V was pared by 5 bases and J by 2 bases, with 8 bases of the junction left unmatched. Germline assignment: CDR1 MNHEY and CDR2 SMNVEV (reference sequence). The CDR3 spans 16 residues. The CDR3 DNA sequence: TGTGCCAGCAGTGCCCGACTAGCGGAGATCACAGATACGCAGTATTTT. This codes for CASSARLAEITDTQYF.

This clone was found once. The chain is built from TRBV19 and TRBJ1-5; no clear D gene. CDR1 is LNHDA, CDR2 SQIVND, per germline (reference sequence). With 6 bases removed from V and 1 base from J, the gap between germline ends came to 7 bases. This CDR3 region has 13 residues. The CDR3 nucleotides are TGTGCCAGTAGCCCAGCGAGCAATCAGCCCCAGCATTTT. It encodes CASSPASNQPQHF.

This chain joins TRBV27 and TRBJ2-2, with no clear D. V lost 3 bases and J 7 bases, leaving 12 bases between the germline ends. Germline CDR1 and CDR2: MNHEY and SMNVEV (reference sequence). The CDR3 length is 14 residues. This CDR3 reads CASSFNSLGGELFF. Written as DNA, the CDR3 is TGTGCCAGCAGTTTTAACTCCCTCGGCGGGGAGCTGTTTTTT.

In this sample, this clone turned up once. The V and J genes are TRBV27 and TRBJ2-1; 10 nucleotides align to TRBD1. The V gene's germline CDR1 is MNHEY and CDR2 SMNVEV (reference sequence). The CDR3 loop spans 14 amino acids. With V trimmed by 3 bases and J by 7 bases, 3 bases remained unmatched. The CDR3 DNA sequence: TGTGCCAGCAGTTTCGGGACAGGGGTGAATGAGCAGTTCTTC. Translated: CASSFGTGVNEQFF.

The rearrangement joins TRBV5-1 to TRBJ1-1; D unresolved. CDR1 and CDR2 (germline): SGHRS, YFSETQ. Trimming removed 0 bases from V and 3 bases from J, with 6 bases in between. This CDR3 has 13 residues. The CDR3 region is CASSLELYTEAFF. In nucleotides, the CDR3 is TGCGCCAGCAGCTTGGAGCTGTACACTGAAGCTTTCTTT.

The chain uses TRBV5-6 and TRBJ2-1, with no clear D. The CDR3 spans 17 residues. From germline, CDR1 is SGHDT and CDR2 YYEEEE. V was shortened by 1 base and J by 0 bases, with 14 bases between the two germline ends. CDR3 in amino acids: CASSLTTASSSYNEQFF. In nucleotides, the CDR3 is TGTGCCAGCAGCTTGACCACTGCCTCGAGCTCCTACAATGAGCAGTTCTTC. The variable domain in full, completed from reference TRBV5-6 and TRBJ2-1, reads DAGVTQSPTHLIKTRGQQVTLRCSPKSGHDTVSWYQQALGQGPQFIFQYYEEEERQRGNFPDRFSGHQFPNYSSELNVNALLLGDSALYLCASSLTTASSSYNEQFFGPGTRLTVL.

The rearrangement joins TRBV19 to TRBJ1-3; D is unclear. Germline CDR1 LNHDA, CDR2 SQIVND (reference sequence). CDR3 length: 13 residues. The V gene lost 9 bases and the J gene lost 2 bases, with 11 bases spanning the gap. CDR3 amino acids: CASNSGPGNTIYF. CDR3 sequence (DNA): TGTGCCAGCAACTCAGGTCCTGGAAACACCATATATTTT.

This clone has more than one count but fewer than ten. The chain recombines TRBV5-6 with TRBJ1-6; 10 positions agree with TRBD1. The CDR3 runs to 15 residues. CDR1 and CDR2 (germline): SGHDT, YYEEEE. V lost 4 bases to trimming and J lost 7 bases; unmatched junction nucleotides: 5. The CDR3 DNA sequence: TGTGCCAGCAGCACCCAGGGACAGGGGAATTCACCCCTCCACTTT. It encodes CASSTQGQGNSPLHF.

This chain joins TRBV7-9 and TRBJ1-5; 7 nucleotides match TRBD1. The CDR3 has 14 amino acids. CDR1 is SEHNR, CDR2 FQNEAQ, per germline (reference sequence). The J segment lost 4 bases and the V segment lost 2 bases, leaving 2 bases of the junction unmatched. The chain's CDR3 is CASSLSQGNQPQHF. CDR3 nucleotides: TGTGCCAGCAGCTTATCACAGGGGAATCAGCCCCAGCATTTT.

In DNA form, the CDR3 reads TGCGCCAGCAGAGACAGGGGCGGCGAAAAACTGTTTTTT. Translating gives CASRDRGGEKLFF. The chain carries TRBV5-1 and TRBJ1-4; 8 bases match TRBD1. The CDR3 runs to 13 residues. Germline lookup yields CDR1 SGHRS and CDR2 YFSETQ. J was trimmed by 8 bases and V by 5 bases; bases with no gene match: 5.

This clone was detected a few times. The J gene is TRBJ2-1, the V gene TRBV7-2; no clear D gene. The CDR3 is 13 amino acids. Germline loops: CDR1 SGHTA, CDR2 FQGNSA. Trimming stripped 5 bases from V and 7 bases from J, with 12 bases between. The CDR3 sequence: CASSPRRRNEQFF. Written as DNA, the CDR3 is TGTGCCAGCAGCCCCCGACGCAGGAATGAGCAGTTCTTC. The full variable domain, rest sourced from reference TRBV7-2 and TRBJ2-1, is GAGVSQSPSNKVTEKGKDVELRCDPISGHTALYWYRQSLGQGLEFLIYFQGNSAPDKSGLPSDRFSAERTGGSVSTLTIQRTQQEDSAVYLCASSPRRRNEQFFGPGTRLTVL.

The rearrangement uses TRBV30 and TRBJ2-1; no clear D. In germline, CDR1 is GTSNPN, CDR2 SVGIG (reference sequence). V was shortened by 3 bases and J by 0 bases, with 9 bases between the two germline ends. CDR3 size: 14 residues. The CDR3 DNA sequence: TGTGCCTGGAGCGTTGGCGGCTCCTACAATGAGCAGTTCTTC. Its protein product is CAWSVGGSYNEQFF.